The 14 T cell receptor beta chains below come from one sample, sequenced in a study of shared clonotypes between healthy human individuals. This table comes from immunoSEQ multiplex PCR, and its TCRdb copy is limited to in-frame clones, with some not included. The data hold about half a million clones, with about 85% observed a single time. Source material: PBMCs. The receptors were gathered from a woman in her forties in good health. Some clones in this sample may be carry-over from other donors' samples.

With regard to this clone: It is likely a read error: a sequence one base away is far more abundant. The V gene is TRBV4-1, the J gene TRBJ2-1, with a weak D call TRBD2 (5 bases). The CDR3 is 13 residues long. Trimming stripped 8 bases from V and 4 bases from J, with 12 bases between. Germline V gene data show CDR1 as MGHRA and CDR2 as YSYEKL. The CDR3 DNA follows: TGCGCCAGCGGCGAGGGCCTTTACAATGAGCAGTTCTTC. Translated, it gives CASGEGLYNEQFF.

The sample holds one count of this clone. A read error is likely here: a far larger clone is one base away. This sample also contains other DNA sequences that code for the same CDR3. The CDR3 spells CASSRQGWETQYF. CDR3 DNA: TGTGCCAGTAGCCGTCAGGGTTGGGAGACCCAGTACTTC. The chain uses TRBV7-6 and TRBJ2-5; D is possibly TRBD1 (5 bases). There are 13 residues in the CDR3. The V end lost 9 bases, the J end lost 5 bases, and 16 bases lay between the germline ends. Germline V gene data show CDR1 as SGHVS and CDR2 as FNYEAQ.

The V gene is TRBV25-1, the J gene TRBJ2-1, with 9 bases aligning to TRBD1. CDR1 is MGHDK, CDR2 SYGVNS, per germline. The V gene end was trimmed by 3 bases and the J gene end by 8 bases; junction bases not matched to a gene: 8. CDR3 length: 15 amino acids. CDR3 residues: CASSDRTGVFHEQFF. The CDR3 DNA sequence: TGTGCCAGCAGTGACAGGACAGGGGTTTTCCATGAGCAGTTCTTC.

The chain couples TRBV5-1 to TRBJ2-1; TRBD1 agrees at 10 bases. Germline-derived CDR1 and CDR2 are SGHRS and YFSETQ. The CDR3 runs to 15 residues. V shed 2 bases and J 5 bases; nucleotides not matched to a gene: 4. The CDR3 DNA reads TGCGCCAGCAGCTTTTACGGGACAGGGGACAATGAGCAGTTCTTC. Its protein is CASSFYGTGDNEQFF.

The V call is TRBV29-1, the J call TRBJ1-4; possibly TRBD1 for D (5 bases). Germline V CDR1 and CDR2: SQVTM, ANQGSEA. The ends were cut back, 7 bases at V and 4 bases at J, with 10 bases in the middle. The CDR3 sequence is 12 residues long. In DNA form, the CDR3 reads TGCAGCGCCCGGGACGGTAATGAAAAACTGTTTTTT. This codes for CSARDGNEKLFF.

Remarks on this clone: A far larger clone differs by one base, so this is likely a read error. The same CDR3 is also encoded by other DNA sequences in this sample. The chain couples TRBV5-1 to TRBJ2-7, with 7 bases lining up with TRBD2. This CDR3 has 14 amino acids. CDR1 and CDR2 (germline): SGHRS, YFSETQ. CDR3 DNA sequence: TGCGCCAGTAGCTTGGACGGGAGGAGTGACGAGCAGTACTTC. Translation gives CASSLDGRSDEQYF.

The chain uses TRBV9 and TRBJ2-5, with TRBD1 matching 7 bases. V trimming: 4 bases; J trimming: 3 bases; junction bases outside the gene matches: 6. CDR3 size: 14 residues. From germline, CDR1 is SGDLS and CDR2 YYNGEE. The DNA for the CDR3 is TGTGCCAGCAGCCCGGGACAGATCGAAGAGACCCAGTACTTC. The encoded protein is CASSPGQIEETQYF.

The chain is built from TRBV5-4 and TRBJ2-7; TRBD2 matches at 9 bases. The J segment lost 6 bases and the V segment lost 7 bases, leaving 17 bases of the junction unmatched. This CDR3 has 16 amino acids. Looked up from germline, CDR1 is SGHNT and CDR2 is YYREEE (reference sequence). The CDR3 DNA sequence: TGTGCCAGCGGATTGAATGGCGGGAGGGCCGGGCGCGAGCAGTACTTC. Amino acids: CASGLNGGRAGREQYF.

The genes are TRBV2 and TRBJ2-7, with D possibly being TRBD1 or TRBD2 (6 bases each). The CDR3 extends over 13 amino acids. Germline assignment: CDR1 SNHLY and CDR2 FYNNEI. V was shortened by 4 bases and J by 6 bases, with 13 bases between the two germline ends. The CDR3 sequence is CASSGDNGGEQYF. The CDR3 DNA is TGTGCCAGCAGTGGGGACAACGGGGGCGAGCAGTACTTC.

This clone occurred many times. This chain connects TRBV15 to TRBJ1-5; D is uncertain. Germline CDR1 and CDR2: LNHNV and YYDKDF (reference sequence). The germline V and J ends were trimmed by 0 bases and 3 bases, with 6 bases remaining between them. CDR3 size: 14 residues. The DNA of the CDR3 is TGTGCCACCAGCAGAGACGGGTTCAATCAGCCCCAGCATTTT. Its protein is CATSRDGFNQPQHF.

This clone appeared a single time. This chain joins TRBV5-1 and TRBJ2-3; a possible D gene is TRBD1 (5 bases). Germline lookup yields CDR1 SGHRS and CDR2 YFSETQ. The CDR3 extends over 15 amino acids. Deletions cut 0 bases from V and 4 bases from J, with 12 bases between. CDR3 nucleotides: TGCGCCAGCAGCTTGGAGGGGCGCCGGGCAGATACGCAGTATTTT. This codes for CASSLEGRRADTQYF. Based on the CDR3 plus reference TRBV5-1 and TRBJ2-3, the full variable domain is KAGVTQTPRYLIKTRGQQVTLSCSPISGHRSVSWYQQTPGQGLQFLFEYFSETQRNKGNFPGRFSGRQFSNSRSEMNVSTLELGDSALYLCASSLEGRRADTQYFGPGTRLTVL.

This chain connects TRBV28 to TRBJ1-1; D unclear. The CDR3 length is 16 residues. Germline V gives CDR1 MDHEN, CDR2 SYDVKM. V was cut by 9 bases and J by 1 base, with 21 bases left in between. The CDR3 is CASSPGSWAPNTEAFF. The CDR3 DNA is TGTGCCAGTTCCCCCGGGTCCTGGGCCCCGAACACTGAAGCTTTCTTT.

The chain carries TRBV5-1 and TRBJ2-7; 7 nucleotides line up with TRBD2. The J segment lost 6 bases and the V segment lost 0 bases, leaving 0 bases of the junction unmatched. Germline V lookup: CDR1 SGHRS, CDR2 YFSETQ. The CDR3 consists of 12 residues. The CDR3 DNA reads TGCGCCAGCAGCTTGGGCGGGGGCGAGCAGTACTTC. Encoded protein: CASSLGGGEQYF.

In this sample, this clone turned up once. A far larger clone is off by one base, so a read error is likely. Other DNA sequences in the same sample also yield this CDR3. DNA for the CDR3: TGCGCCAGTAGCCAAGATTCCCCGACTGGCTACACCTTC. Its translation: CASSQDSPTGYTF. J is TRBJ1-2 and V is TRBV4-1; D gene unclear. This CDR3 spans 13 amino acids. Germline V gene data show CDR1 as MGHRA and CDR2 as YSYEKL.